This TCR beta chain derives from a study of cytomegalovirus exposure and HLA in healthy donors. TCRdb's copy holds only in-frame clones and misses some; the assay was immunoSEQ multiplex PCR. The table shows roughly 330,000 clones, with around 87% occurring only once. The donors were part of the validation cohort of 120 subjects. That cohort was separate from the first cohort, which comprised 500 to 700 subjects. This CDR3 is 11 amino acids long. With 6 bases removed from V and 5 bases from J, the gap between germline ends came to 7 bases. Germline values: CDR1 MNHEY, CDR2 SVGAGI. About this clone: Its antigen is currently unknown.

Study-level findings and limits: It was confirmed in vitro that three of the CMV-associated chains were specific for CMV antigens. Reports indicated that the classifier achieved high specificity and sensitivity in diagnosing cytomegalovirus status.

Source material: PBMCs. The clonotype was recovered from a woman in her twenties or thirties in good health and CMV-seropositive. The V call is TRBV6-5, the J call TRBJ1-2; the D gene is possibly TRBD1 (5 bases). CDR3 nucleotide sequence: TGTGCCAGCAGCGAGGGGTATGGCTACACCTTC. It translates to CASSEGYGYTF.